This T cell receptor beta chain was found in a study of early T cells in non-severe SARS-CoV-2 infection. Looked up from germline, CDR1 is SGHRS and CDR2 is YFSETQ. CDR3 length equals 16 residues. Trimming removed 5 bases from V and 0 bases from J; junction bases left unmatched: 8. Researchers attached unique molecular identifiers to individual cDNA molecules. TCRdb analysed the 5' RACE reads with MiXCR anew, one entry per CDR3 protein. The sample consists of around 82,000 distinct CDR3 sequences, about 12% of them appearing once. This clonotype has a count of ten or more. This TCR was recovered from an adult who was a healthcare worker with PCR-confirmed SARS-CoV-2 infection or an uninfected control (not recorded which). The chain recombines TRBV5-1 with TRBJ1-1; TRBD1 agrees at 9 bases. The sequenced sample consisted of whole blood. The CDR3: CASSLQGAPVNTEAFF. The DNA for the CDR3 is TGCGCCAGCAGTCTACAGGGGGCTCCCGTGAACACTGAAGCTTTCTTT. Complete variable domain (other parts from reference TRBV5-1 and TRBJ1-1): KAGVTQTPRYLIKTRGQQVTLSCSPISGHRSVSWYQQTPGQGLQFLFEYFSETQRNKGNFPGRFSGRQFSNSRSEMNVSTLELGDSALYLCASSLQGAPVNTEAFFGQGTRLTVV.